This T cell receptor (beta chain) was observed in a study of blood T cells in healthy people across ages. A note on this clonotype: Antigen: not known.

Study-wide points: Researchers deemed the diversity estimates from one million T cells underestimates.

A second PCR, run for 7 to 11 cycles, used a sample-barcoded 5' primer plus a J-beta primer mix. TCRdb re-derived calls from the 5' RACE reads in MiXCR, one entry per CDR3 protein. This sample has roughly 800,000 distinct CDR3 sequences, with 40% to 65% found just once. Trimming took 5 bases from V and 14 from J, leaving 35 bases between them. Germline CDR1 is DFQATT and CDR2 is SNEGSKA (reference sequence). The CDR3 sequence is 17 residues long. The sample was blood. The V call is TRBV20-1, the J call TRBJ2-3; perhaps TRBD1 as D (7 bases). The TCR originated in a man older than 75 in good health. The CDR3, as DNA: TGCAGTGCTCGCCGGGCCTTAGGAACGGAGGGGGACAGATACGCGTATTTT. It specifies CSARRALGTEGDRYAYF.